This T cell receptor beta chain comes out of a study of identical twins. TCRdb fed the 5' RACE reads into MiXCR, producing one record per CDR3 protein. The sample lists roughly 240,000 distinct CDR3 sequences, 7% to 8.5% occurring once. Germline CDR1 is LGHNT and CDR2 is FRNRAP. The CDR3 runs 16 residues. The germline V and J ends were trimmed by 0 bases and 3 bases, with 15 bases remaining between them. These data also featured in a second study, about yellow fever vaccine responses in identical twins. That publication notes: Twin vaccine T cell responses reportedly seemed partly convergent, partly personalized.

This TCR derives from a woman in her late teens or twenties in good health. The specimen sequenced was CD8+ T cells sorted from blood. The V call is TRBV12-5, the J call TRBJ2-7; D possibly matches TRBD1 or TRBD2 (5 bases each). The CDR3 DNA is TGTGCTAGTGGTTTGGTCTCGAGGGGTCCTGTCTACGAGCAGTACTTC. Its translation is CASGLVSRGPVYEQYF.